What follows is one T cell receptor (beta chain) and its context. The sample comes from a study of technical replicates of blood from a few donors. Only in-frame clones appear in the TCRdb table, and some are missing; sequencing was by immunoSEQ multiplex PCR. Among roughly 80,000 clones listed, about 95% were seen once. Specimen: T cells isolated from PBMCs. The receptor comes from a human donor in good health.

DNA of the CDR3: TGTGCCAGCAGCCCCTACAGAAGCGGCACCTACGAGCAGTACTTC. Translating gives CASSPYRSGTYEQYF. J is TRBJ2-7 and V is TRBV11-2; maybe TRBD2 (5 bases). This CDR3 is 15 amino acids long. Germline CDR1 and CDR2: SGHAT and FQNNGV. The V gene lost 5 bases and the J gene lost 2 bases, with 16 bases spanning the gap.